One sample yielded the 8 T cell receptor beta chains listed below, sequenced in a study of cytomegalovirus exposure and HLA in healthy donors. Both 60 Vbeta primers and 13 Jbeta primers went into the PCR. Produced via immunoSEQ multiplex PCR; TCRdb's table is partial and in-frame only. The sample has about 190,000 clones, about nine tenths seen once. The sample taken for sequencing was PBMCs. Receptors originate from a boy aged 2-9 years in good health and CMV-seronegative.

The chain links TRBV28 to TRBJ1-2, with 7 bases fitting TRBD1. The CDR3 totals 20 residues. Germline values: CDR1 MDHEN, CDR2 SYDVKM. J gave up 2 bases and V 9 bases, and 27 bases lay outside the gene matches. Written as DNA, the CDR3 is TGTGCCAGTCACTCGAGGCTAAGGGACAGAAGTACTTGGGGGAACTATGGCTACACCTTC. It yields the protein CASHSRLRDRSTWGNYGYTF.

The rearrangement joins TRBV2 to TRBJ1-5; D is perhaps TRBD1 (6 bases). V was clipped by 4 bases and J by 6 bases, with 13 bases between them. CDR1 and CDR2 (germline): SNHLY, FYNNEI. The CDR3 totals 14 residues. CDR3 protein: CASSVLGALQPQHF. CDR3 coding DNA: TGTGCCAGCAGTGTATTGGGGGCGCTTCAGCCCCAGCATTTT.

The CDR3 bases are TGCGCCAGCAGTGAGTACCGGGACTACAGCCTCGGCGAGCAGTACTTC. It translates to CASSEYRDYSLGEQYF. The chain joins TRBV10-1 to TRBJ2-7, with 7 positions matching TRBD2. The CDR3 is 16 residues long. The V and J ends lost 1 base and 6 bases, in that order; junction bases with no gene match: 12. Germline CDR1 and CDR2: WNHNN and SYGVQD (reference sequence).

This chain uses TRBV2 with TRBJ1-3, with no clear D. This CDR3 contains 11 residues. V lost 10 bases and J lost 2, with 6 bases in between. The germline CDR1 and CDR2 sequences are SNHLY and FYNNEI. DNA for the CDR3: TGTGCCACCCATCCTGGAAACACCATATATTTT. Amino acids: CATHPGNTIYF. Based on the CDR3 plus reference TRBV2 and TRBJ1-3, the full variable domain is EPEVTQTPSHQVTQMGQEVILRCVPISNHLYFYWYRQILGQKVEFLVSFYNNEISEKSEIFDDQFSVERPDGSNFTLKIRSTKLEDSAMYFCATHPGNTIYFGEGSWLTVV.

V and J are TRBV5-4 and TRBJ2-5; the match to TRBD2 covers 8 bases. The CDR3 covers 16 residues. Germline loops: CDR1 SGHNT, CDR2 YYREEE (reference sequence). The ends lost 4 bases at V and 5 bases at J; junction bases unmatched: 13. The CDR3 region is CASSRIGGGALETQYF. The DNA for the CDR3 is TGTGCCAGCAGCCGTATCGGGGGGGGAGCCCTCGAGACCCAGTACTTC.

The chain combines TRBV28 with TRBJ1-2, with a possible D match to TRBD1 (5 bases). V gave up 2 bases and J gave up 5 bases, with 9 bases separating them. This CDR3 is 13 amino acids long. The germline V gene has CDR1 MDHEN and CDR2 SYDVKM. As DNA, the CDR3 is TGTGCCAGCAGTTTAGGGACTAGATATGGCTACACCTTC. Translated: CASSLGTRYGYTF.

This clone was observed a single time. The genes are TRBV6-1 and TRBJ2-7; TRBD2 matches at 7 bases. V shed 4 bases and J 5 bases; nucleotides not matched to a gene: 14. The CDR3 length is 16 residues. The germline V gene has CDR1 MNHNS and CDR2 SASEGT. CDR3 in amino acids: CASSGPDGGSVNEQYF. The CDR3 DNA is TGTGCCAGCAGTGGACCGGATGGCGGGAGTGTGAACGAGCAGTACTTC.

In this sample, this clone turned up a few times. V gene TRBV7-9 combines with J gene TRBJ2-3; 10 positions match TRBD2. The CDR3 is 16 amino acids. Germline-derived CDR1 and CDR2 are SEHNR and FQNEAQ (reference sequence). The J segment lost 2 bases and the V segment lost 5 bases, leaving 7 bases of the junction unmatched. DNA of the CDR3: TGTGCCAGCAGCCGAGCGGGGGGGCCGCCCACAGATACGCAGTATTTT. Its protein is CASSRAGGPPTDTQYF.